The next 31 T cell receptor beta chains were all read from a single sample in a study of Ad26.COV2.S vaccination and SARS-CoV-2 variants (dated by TCRdb to the early 2020s). This specimen's treatment or condition label, interpreted: over 15 received Ad26.COV2.S at low or high dose, single or two shots; several received placebo; per-sample allocation not given. For vaccine and placebo recipients, repertoires were sequenced using samples collected on day 63 after the first injection. The library relied on the immunoSEQ multiplex PCR assay. The immuneACCESS repertoire file appears here via TCRdb, limited to in-frame rearrangements. These files lack a portion of the clones; in checked studies, under half of the deficit traces to unresolved V genes, and the cause of the others is not known. A total of about 680,000 clones appear in this sample, 70% to 90% of them only once. Roughly 1.5% of the sample is in the top ten clones.

Sequencing used peripheral blood, obtained in a trial of Ad26.COV2.S vaccine versus placebo. These receptors all stem from a person between 18 and 59 years old who received the Ad26.COV2.S COVID-19 vaccine or a placebo.

V and J are TRBV27 and TRBJ2-5, with D unresolved. The CDR3 runs 14 residues. V lost 1 base, J lost 4 bases, and 10 bases lay in between. Germline CDR1 reads MNHEY; CDR2 reads SMNVEV (reference sequence). This chain's CDR3 is CASSLLGAVETQYF. CDR3 nucleotide sequence: TGTGCCAGCAGTTTATTGGGTGCGGTAGAGACCCAGTACTTC.

The chain is built from TRBV9 and TRBJ2-2; tentative D call: TRBD1 (6 bases). This CDR3 region has 15 residues. V lost 3 bases and J lost 4, with 13 bases in between. Germline values: CDR1 SGDLS, CDR2 YYNGEE. The CDR3 sequence is CASSAGVFGTGELFF. Here the CDR3 DNA reads TGTGCCAGCAGCGCAGGGGTTTTTGGCACCGGGGAGCTGTTTTTT.

The chain has TRBV10-2 and TRBJ2-7; D may match TRBD1 or TRBD2 (5 bases each). CDR1 is WSHSY and CDR2 is SAAADI in the germline V gene. The V and J ends lost 7 bases and 0 bases respectively, with 16 bases between them. CDR3 length equals 15 residues. CDR3 DNA sequence: TGCGCCAGCACCGAGCCAGCAGGGAGCTCCTACGAGCAGTACTTC. Translated: CASTEPAGSSYEQYF.

The V and J genes are TRBV4-2 and TRBJ2-7; TRBD2 matches at 13 bases. CDR3 length: 20 amino acids. CDR1 is LGHNA and CDR2 is YNFKEQ in the germline V gene. V shed 4 bases and J 3 bases; nucleotides not matched to a gene: 18. This chain's CDR3 is CASSPAWTSGRSSRFYEQYF. The CDR3 DNA is TGTGCCAGCAGCCCCGCGTGGACTAGCGGGAGATCGAGCCGCTTCTACGAGCAGTACTTC.

The J gene is TRBJ2-3, the V gene TRBV18; D is undetermined. CDR1 and CDR2 from the germline V gene are KGHSH and LQKENI. The CDR3 contains 13 residues. The ends were cut back, 0 bases at V and 4 bases at J, with 5 bases in the middle. The CDR3 coding sequence is TGTGCCAGCTCACCACCGGTCTCAGATACGCAGTATTTT. Its translation is CASSPPVSDTQYF.

The gene calls are TRBV24-1 and TRBJ1-4; D ambiguous. Trimming removed 9 bases at V and 7 bases at J, with 17 bases between. The CDR3 is 14 amino acids. Germline CDR1 KGHDR, CDR2 SFDVKD. DNA of the CDR3: TGTGCCACCCAATGGAAGGCTAGGATTGAAAAACTGTTTTTT. As protein: CATQWKARIEKLFF.

The CDR3 sequence: CASSPPTNYEQYF. CDR3 bases: TGTGCCAGCAGCCCCCCGACTAACTACGAGCAGTACTTC. The chain combines TRBV3-1 (or the pseudogene TRBV3-2) with TRBJ2-7; D is perhaps TRBD2 (5 bases). Germline assignment: CDR1 LGHDT and CDR2 YNNKEL (reference sequence). V was shortened by 4 bases and J by 3 bases, with 10 bases between the two germline ends. The CDR3 covers 13 residues.

A remark on this clone: The same CDR3 arises from other DNA sequences in this sample as well. V is TRBV6-5 and J is TRBJ1-5; 10 nucleotides line up with TRBD1. J lost 4 bases, V lost 6 bases, and 3 bases had no gene match. The CDR3 spans 14 residues. Germline V gene lookup returns CDR1 MNHEY and CDR2 SVGAGI. CDR3 amino acids: CASRGTGVNQPQHF. CDR3 DNA sequence: TGTGCCAGCAGGGGGACAGGGGTAAATCAGCCCCAGCATTTT.

The chain has TRBV6-5 and TRBJ2-7; either TRBD1 or TRBD2 may supply D (6 bases each). CDR1 and CDR2 from the germline V gene are MNHEY and SVGAGI. V gave up 0 bases and J gave up 3 bases, with 12 bases separating them. The CDR3 has 15 amino acids. The CDR3 is CASSYSGGRGYEQYF. For the CDR3, the DNA is TGTGCCAGCAGTTACTCCGGGGGCCGGGGCTACGAGCAGTACTTC.

The chain links TRBV6-2 or TRBV6-3 to TRBJ2-2; D is unclear. The CDR3 totals 13 residues. Germline V gene lookup returns CDR1 MNHEY and CDR2 SVGEGT. V gave up 0 bases and J gave up 7 bases, with 6 bases separating them. The CDR3 DNA reads TGTGCCAGCAGTTACTCGGGGTACGGGGAGCTGTTTTTT. Translation gives CASSYSGYGELFF.

The chain combines TRBV5-1 with TRBJ2-1, with D perhaps matching TRBD2 (5 bases). The V end was cut by 4 bases, the J end by 7 bases, with 9 bases between. CDR3 length: 12 residues. In germline, CDR1 is SGHRS, CDR2 YFSETQ. The CDR3 here is CASSRGWNEQFF. The CDR3, as DNA: TGCGCCAGCAGCCGAGGGTGGAATGAGCAGTTCTTC. Complete variable domain (other parts from reference TRBV5-1 and TRBJ2-1): KAGVTQTPRYLIKTRGQQVTLSCSPISGHRSVSWYQQTPGQGLQFLFEYFSETQRNKGNFPGRFSGRQFSNSRSEMNVSTLELGDSALYLCASSRGWNEQFFGPGTRLTVL.

The chain employs TRBV6-2 or TRBV6-3 and TRBJ2-2, with no clear D. This CDR3 is 15 amino acids long. V was pared by 0 bases and J by 4 bases, with 9 bases between. CDR1 MNHEY and CDR2 SVGEGT come from the germline V gene. The CDR3 protein is CASSYSSWGTGELFF. DNA of the CDR3: TGTGCCAGCAGTTACTCGAGTTGGGGCACCGGGGAGCTGTTTTTT.

The CDR3 DNA reads as TGCGCCAGCAGCTTCGGGATCTCTAGCACAGATACGCAGTATTTT. This translates into CASSFGISSTDTQYF. This chain connects TRBV5-1 to TRBJ2-3; maybe TRBD2 (5 bases). Trimming stripped 2 bases from V and 0 bases from J, with 10 bases between. Germline CDR1 reads SGHRS; CDR2 reads YFSETQ. This CDR3 is 15 amino acids long.

The table lists this clone with a few counts. V gene TRBV12-3 or TRBV12-4 combines with J gene TRBJ2-1; 8 bases map to TRBD1. The junction had 5 bases not matched to a gene; V was cut back by 6 bases and J by 7 bases. CDR3 length: 13 residues. CDR3 nucleotide sequence: TGTGCCAGCAGGCGGACAGGGAGGAATGAGCAGTTCTTC. Translating gives CASRRTGRNEQFF.

The chain recombines TRBV11-2 with TRBJ2-3; D not certain. Trimming took 4 bases from V and 0 from J, leaving 14 bases between them. Per germline, CDR1 SGHAT and CDR2 FQNNGV. The CDR3 is 16 residues long. The CDR3 region has the DNA TGTGCCAGCAGCTCGACCCCTGTACTTAGCACAGATACGCAGTATTTT. This encodes CASSSTPVLSTDTQYF. Variable domain in full (rest from reference TRBV11-2 and TRBJ2-3): EAGVAQSPRYKIIEKRQSVAFWCNPISGHATLYWYQQILGQGPKLLIQFQNNGVVDDSQLPKDRFSAERLKGVDSTLKIQPAKLEDSAVYLCASSSTPVLSTDTQYFGPGTRLTVL.

The count of this clone is one. The chain is built from TRBV5-1 and TRBJ2-1, with 7 nucleotides matching TRBD2. Trimming at V came to 4 bases and at J to 8 bases, leaving 6 bases not matched to a gene. From germline, CDR1 is SGHRS and CDR2 YFSETQ. The CDR3 runs to 13 residues. DNA of the CDR3: TGCGCCAGCAGCGGGAGGGTAGCCGATGAGCAGTTCTTC. The encoded protein is CASSGRVADEQFF.

The chain recombines TRBV2 with TRBJ2-5, with D tentatively TRBD2 (5 bases). Trimming stripped 6 bases from V and 4 bases from J, with 9 bases between. This CDR3 region has 12 residues. CDR1 and CDR2 (germline): SNHLY, FYNNEI. The chain's CDR3 is CASRAEGETQYF. Written as DNA, the CDR3 is TGTGCCAGCAGGGCAGAGGGAGAGACCCAGTACTTC.

The V call is TRBV6-6, the J call TRBJ2-6, with D maybe TRBD2 (6 bases). CDR3 size: 17 residues. V dropped 5 bases and J dropped 1 base, with 15 bases sitting between them. In germline, CDR1 is MNHNY, CDR2 SVGAGI (reference sequence). The DNA for the CDR3 is TGTGCCAGCAGTCTGAGCGGGCAGCTGTCTGGGGCCAACGTCCTGACTTTC. Amino acid sequence: CASSLSGQLSGANVLTF.

The V and J genes are TRBV4-1 and TRBJ2-3; the D is unclear. V was shortened by 0 bases and J by 5 bases, with 6 bases between the two germline ends. The germline V gene has CDR1 MGHRA and CDR2 YSYEKL. The length of the CDR3 is 13 residues. The CDR3 region has the DNA TGCGCCAGCAGCCAAGATCTTGGAGATACGCAGTATTTT. This encodes CASSQDLGDTQYF.

The J gene is TRBJ1-4, the V gene TRBV7-3; D ambiguous. Germline CDR1 and CDR2: SGHTA and FQGTGA. The CDR3 totals 13 residues. V lost 1 base to trimming and J lost 8 bases, with 8 bases between them. The CDR3 DNA sequence: TGTGCCAGCAGCTTAATTCACGGCGAAAAACTGTTTTTT. Its protein is CASSLIHGEKLFF.

The gene calls are TRBV5-1 and TRBJ2-2; TRBD2 agrees at 14 bases. Germline-derived CDR1 and CDR2 are SGHRS and YFSETQ. The CDR3 length is 17 residues. Trimming at V came to 4 bases and at J to 1 base, leaving 3 bases not matched to a gene. CDR3 in amino acids: CASSRGLAGENTGELFF. The CDR3 DNA is TGCGCCAGCAGCAGGGGACTAGCGGGAGAGAACACCGGGGAGCTGTTTTTT.

The chain links TRBV18 to TRBJ2-7; TRBD1 aligns across 8 bases. Per germline, CDR1 KGHSH and CDR2 LQKENI. The CDR3 length is 13 residues. The J segment lost 3 bases and the V segment lost 3 bases, leaving 1 base of the junction unmatched. CDR3 sequence: CASSPDRDYEQYF. CDR3 nucleotide sequence: TGTGCCAGCTCACCGGACAGGGACTACGAGCAGTACTTC.

This chain joins TRBV7-9 and TRBJ1-6; 9 nucleotides line up with TRBD1. V lost 5 bases and J lost 7; bases outside the gene matches: 6. CDR1 and CDR2 (germline): SEHNR, FQNEAQ (reference sequence). The CDR3 contains 15 residues. The CDR3 nucleotides read TGTGCCAGCAGCCCGCTGGGACAGGGAAATTCACCCCTCCACTTT. It yields the protein CASSPLGQGNSPLHF.

The chain's CDR3 is CASSRSTGHYGYTF. CDR3 coding DNA: TGTGCCAGCAGCCGCAGCACAGGGCACTATGGCTACACCTTC. V gene TRBV7-2 combines with J gene TRBJ1-2; D possibly corresponds to TRBD1 (6 bases). Germline V gives CDR1 SGHTA, CDR2 FQGNSA. This CDR3 has 14 residues. V was pared by 5 bases and J by 3 bases, with 13 bases between.

The rearrangement uses TRBV6-5 and TRBJ1-1; 7 bases agree with TRBD1. CDR3 length equals 16 residues. Germline CDR1 MNHEY, CDR2 SVGAGI. V gave up 1 base and J gave up 5 bases; unmatched junction bases: 10. The CDR3 region is CASSYFRGGGRTEAFF. DNA for the CDR3: TGTGCCAGCAGTTACTTCAGGGGGGGTGGAAGAACTGAAGCTTTCTTT.

The rearrangement links TRBV6-5 to TRBJ1-2; possible D gene TRBD1, 6 bases. Trimming cost V 4 bases and J 5 bases, with 14 bases left between them. Germline V CDR1 and CDR2: MNHEY, SVGAGI. The CDR3 sequence is 14 residues long. DNA of the CDR3: TGTGCCAGCAGTTCCACAGACAGGCCTTATGGCTACACCTTC. Residues: CASSSTDRPYGYTF.

V and J are TRBV6-6 and TRBJ2-1; D unclear. The V end was cut by 2 bases, the J end by 6 bases, with 14 bases between. Per the germline V gene, CDR1 is MNHNY and CDR2 is SVGAGI (reference sequence). CDR3 length equals 15 residues. In DNA, the CDR3 is TGTGCCAGCAGTTACGAAGACCCACGGGTCAATGAGCAGTTCTTC. It codes for CASSYEDPRVNEQFF.

The chain links TRBV5-1 to TRBJ1-1, with D hard to call. The germline V gene encodes CDR1 SGHRS and CDR2 YFSETQ. This CDR3 spans 13 amino acids. The V and J ends lost 5 bases and 4 bases respectively, with 12 bases between them. The CDR3 DNA follows: TGCGCCAGCAGTCGATACACGGGCACTGAAGCTTTCTTT. Protein product: CASSRYTGTEAFF.

The rearrangement links TRBV19 to TRBJ1-5, with no clear D. Germline V lookup: CDR1 LNHDA, CDR2 SQIVND (reference sequence). The CDR3 spans 15 residues. V was pared by 7 bases and J by 7 bases, with 20 bases between. As DNA, the CDR3 is TGTGCCAGTATTCCCGGGCCTGAGAGCTGGCAGCCCCAGCATTTT. Amino acids: CASIPGPESWQPQHF.

The chain recombines TRBV7-2 with TRBJ2-5, with D possibly called TRBD1 or TRBD2 (5 bases each). In germline, CDR1 is SGHTA, CDR2 FQGNSA. CDR3 length: 14 amino acids. V was shortened by 2 bases and J by 5 bases, with 12 bases between the two germline ends. The CDR3 here is CASSLTQGGETQYF. The CDR3, as DNA: TGTGCCAGCAGCTTAACCCAGGGCGGGGAGACCCAGTACTTC.

This chain connects TRBV6-5 to TRBJ2-7; D remains ambiguous. V lost 5 bases to trimming and J lost 0 bases, with 8 bases between them. The CDR3 extends over 13 amino acids. Germline V CDR1 and CDR2: MNHEY, SVGAGI. The CDR3 sequence is CASSPTSSYEQYF. Here the CDR3 DNA reads TGTGCCAGCAGTCCCACCAGCTCCTACGAGCAGTACTTC.